This entry describes one T cell receptor (beta chain). Its antigen is undetermined. The sample is drawn from a study of T cells after yellow fever vaccination. As for the study in general: With SMART-Seq v4 Ultra Low Input, the fractions containing low cell numbers were prepared.

TCRdb fed the 5' RACE reads into MiXCR, producing one record per CDR3 protein. This table has approximately 160,000 distinct CDR3 sequences, approximately 9.7% appearing once. Study-level results: The booster saw the reappearance of most primary-vaccination clones (approximately 97% CD4, 88% CD8). The CD4 compartment and the CD8 compartment contained a small share of clonotypes in common.

Trimming cost V 8 bases and J 15 bases, with 20 bases left between them. In germline, CDR1 is SNHLY, CDR2 FYNNEI. The CDR3 runs to 12 residues. The source is a man aged 18 to 30 who received the YFV17D yellow fever vaccine. The chain is built from TRBV2 and TRBJ2-1; unclear D gene. Sequenced here: CD8+ T cells sorted from PBMCs, sampled 45 days after the yellow fever booster vaccination. This CDR3 reads CASDRPSSLGFF. The DNA of the CDR3 is TGTGCCAGCGATAGACCCTCGAGCCTAGGGTTCTTC.